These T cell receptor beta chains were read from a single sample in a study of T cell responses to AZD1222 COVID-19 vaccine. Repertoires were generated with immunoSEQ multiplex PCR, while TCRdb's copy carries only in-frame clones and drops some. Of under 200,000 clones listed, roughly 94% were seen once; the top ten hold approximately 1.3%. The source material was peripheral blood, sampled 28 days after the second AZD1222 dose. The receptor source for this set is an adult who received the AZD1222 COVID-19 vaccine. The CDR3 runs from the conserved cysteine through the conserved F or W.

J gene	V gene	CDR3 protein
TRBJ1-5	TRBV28	CASSLGVRGQPQHF
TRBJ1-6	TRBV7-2	CASSATGDSPLHF
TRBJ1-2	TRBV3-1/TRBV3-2	CASSPIIGTDYGYTF
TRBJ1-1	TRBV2	CASRLEEEAFF
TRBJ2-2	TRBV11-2	CASSSHGGLGNTGELFF
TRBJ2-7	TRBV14	CASSQAKAGDYEQYF
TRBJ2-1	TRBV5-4	CASNPGRSSYNEQFF
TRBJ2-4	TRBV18	CASSPSGQGRNIQYF
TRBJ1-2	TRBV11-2	CASSFGQGAYGYTF
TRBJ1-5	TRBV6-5	CASRRQPYSNQPQHF
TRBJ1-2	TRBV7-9	CASSRGQGYGYTF
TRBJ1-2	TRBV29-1	CSVPNRVYGYTF
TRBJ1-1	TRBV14	CASSRFGMNTEAFF
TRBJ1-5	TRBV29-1	CSVADRTGNQPQHF
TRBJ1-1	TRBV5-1	CASSPDTNTEAFF
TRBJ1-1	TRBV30	CAWSLTGNTEAFF